This T cell receptor (beta chain) was profiled in a study of T cell responses to AZD1222 COVID-19 vaccine. Germline V gene sequence: CDR1 LGHNA, CDR2 YNFKEQ. V gave up 0 bases and J gave up 9 bases, with 15 bases separating them. This CDR3 has 15 residues. The data were produced by immunoSEQ multiplex PCR, yet TCRdb's version contains in-frame clones alone and is incomplete. In the table there are 95,000 to 110,000 clones, approximately 88% of which are singletons. The material sequenced was peripheral blood, taken on day 0 of AZD1222 vaccination. The TCR comes from an adult in good health. The rearrangement links TRBV4-2 to TRBJ1-5; D may be TRBD1 (5 bases). CDR3 loop: CASSQDPWGSRPQHF. CDR3 nucleotide sequence: TGTGCCAGCAGCCAAGATCCCTGGGGGTCGCGGCCCCAGCATTTT.